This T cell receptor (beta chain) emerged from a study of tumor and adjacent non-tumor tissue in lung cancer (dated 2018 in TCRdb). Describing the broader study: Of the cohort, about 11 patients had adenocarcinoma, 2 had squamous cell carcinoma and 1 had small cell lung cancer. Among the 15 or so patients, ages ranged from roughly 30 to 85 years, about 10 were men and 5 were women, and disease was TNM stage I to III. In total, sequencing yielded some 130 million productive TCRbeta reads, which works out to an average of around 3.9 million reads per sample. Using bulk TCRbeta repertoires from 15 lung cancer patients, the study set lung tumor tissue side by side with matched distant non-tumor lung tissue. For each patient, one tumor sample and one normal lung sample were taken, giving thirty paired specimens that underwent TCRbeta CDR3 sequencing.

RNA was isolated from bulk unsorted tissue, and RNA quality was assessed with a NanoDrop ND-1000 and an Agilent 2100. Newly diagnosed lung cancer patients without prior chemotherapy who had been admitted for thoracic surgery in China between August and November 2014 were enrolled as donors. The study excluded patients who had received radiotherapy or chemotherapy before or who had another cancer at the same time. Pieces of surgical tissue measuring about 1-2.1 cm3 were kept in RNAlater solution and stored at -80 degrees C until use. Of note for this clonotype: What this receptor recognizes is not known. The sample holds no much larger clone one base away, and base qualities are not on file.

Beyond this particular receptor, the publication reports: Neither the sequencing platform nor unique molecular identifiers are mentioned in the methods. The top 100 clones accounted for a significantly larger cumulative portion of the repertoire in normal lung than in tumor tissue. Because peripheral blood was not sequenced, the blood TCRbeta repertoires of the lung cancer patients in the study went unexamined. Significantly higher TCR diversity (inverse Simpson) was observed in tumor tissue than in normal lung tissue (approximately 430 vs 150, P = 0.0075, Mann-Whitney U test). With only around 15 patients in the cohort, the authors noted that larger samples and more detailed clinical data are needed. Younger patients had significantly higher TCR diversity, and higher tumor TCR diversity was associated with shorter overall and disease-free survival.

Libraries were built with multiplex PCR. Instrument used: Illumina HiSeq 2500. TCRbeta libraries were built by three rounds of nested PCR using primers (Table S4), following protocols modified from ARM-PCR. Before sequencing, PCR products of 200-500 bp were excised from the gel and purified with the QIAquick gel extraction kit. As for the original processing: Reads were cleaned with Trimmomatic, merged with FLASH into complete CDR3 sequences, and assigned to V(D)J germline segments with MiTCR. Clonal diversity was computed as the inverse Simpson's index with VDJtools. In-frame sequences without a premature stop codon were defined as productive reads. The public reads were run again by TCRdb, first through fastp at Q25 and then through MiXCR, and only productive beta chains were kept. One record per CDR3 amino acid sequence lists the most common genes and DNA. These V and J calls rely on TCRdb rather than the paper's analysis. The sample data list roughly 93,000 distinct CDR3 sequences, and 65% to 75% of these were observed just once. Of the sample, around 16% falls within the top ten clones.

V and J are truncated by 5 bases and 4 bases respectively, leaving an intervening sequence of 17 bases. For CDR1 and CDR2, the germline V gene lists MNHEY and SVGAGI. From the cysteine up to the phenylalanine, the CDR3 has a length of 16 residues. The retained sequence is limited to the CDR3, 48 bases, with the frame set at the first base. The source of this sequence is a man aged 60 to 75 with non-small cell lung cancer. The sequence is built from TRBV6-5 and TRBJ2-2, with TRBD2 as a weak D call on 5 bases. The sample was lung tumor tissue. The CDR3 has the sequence CASSIAPGLTTGELFF. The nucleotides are TGTGCCAGCAGTATAGCTCCCGGACTGACCACCGGGGAGCTGTTTTTT.